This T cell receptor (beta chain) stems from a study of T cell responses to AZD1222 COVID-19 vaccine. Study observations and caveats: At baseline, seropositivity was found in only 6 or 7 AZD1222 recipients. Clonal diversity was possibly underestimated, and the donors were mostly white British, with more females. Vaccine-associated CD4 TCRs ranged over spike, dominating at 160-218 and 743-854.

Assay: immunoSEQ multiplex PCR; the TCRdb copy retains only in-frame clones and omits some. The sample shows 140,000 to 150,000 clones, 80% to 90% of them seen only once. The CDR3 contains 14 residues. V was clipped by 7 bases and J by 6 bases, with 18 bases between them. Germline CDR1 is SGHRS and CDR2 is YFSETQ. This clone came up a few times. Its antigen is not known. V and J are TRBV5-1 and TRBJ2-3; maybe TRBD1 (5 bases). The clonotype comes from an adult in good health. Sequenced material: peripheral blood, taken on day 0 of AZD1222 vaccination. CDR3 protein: CASRNNRAGDTQYF. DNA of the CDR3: TGCGCCAGCCGAAACAACCGGGCAGGGGATACGCAGTATTTT.